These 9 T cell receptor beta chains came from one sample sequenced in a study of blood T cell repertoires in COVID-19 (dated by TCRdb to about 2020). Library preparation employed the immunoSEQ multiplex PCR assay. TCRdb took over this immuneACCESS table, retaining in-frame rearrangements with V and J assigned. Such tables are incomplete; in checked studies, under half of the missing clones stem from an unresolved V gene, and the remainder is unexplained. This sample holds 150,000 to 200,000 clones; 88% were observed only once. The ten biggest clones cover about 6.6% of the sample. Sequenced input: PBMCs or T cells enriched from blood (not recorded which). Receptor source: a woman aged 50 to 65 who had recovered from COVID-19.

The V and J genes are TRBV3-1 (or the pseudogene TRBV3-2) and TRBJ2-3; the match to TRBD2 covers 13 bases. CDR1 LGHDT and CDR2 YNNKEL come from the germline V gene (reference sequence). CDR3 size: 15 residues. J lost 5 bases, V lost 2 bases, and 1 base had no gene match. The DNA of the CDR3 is TGTGCCAGCAGCCAACGGACTAGCGGGGGAGATACGCAGTATTTT. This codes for CASSQRTSGGDTQYF.

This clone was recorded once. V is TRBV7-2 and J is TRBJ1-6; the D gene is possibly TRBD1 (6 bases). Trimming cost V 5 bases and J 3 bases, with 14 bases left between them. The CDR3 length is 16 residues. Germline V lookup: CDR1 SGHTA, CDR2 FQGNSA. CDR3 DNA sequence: TGTGCCAGCAGCCGCCAGACAGGTTTCTATAATTCACCCCTCCACTTT. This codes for CASSRQTGFYNSPLHF.

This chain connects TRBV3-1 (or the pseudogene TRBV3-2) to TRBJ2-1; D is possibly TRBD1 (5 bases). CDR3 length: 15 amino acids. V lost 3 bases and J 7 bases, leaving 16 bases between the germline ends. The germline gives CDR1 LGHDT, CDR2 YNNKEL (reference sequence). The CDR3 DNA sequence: TGTGCCAGCAGCCATGCCCCTCCAGGGTTTAATGAGCAGTTCTTC. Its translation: CASSHAPPGFNEQFF.

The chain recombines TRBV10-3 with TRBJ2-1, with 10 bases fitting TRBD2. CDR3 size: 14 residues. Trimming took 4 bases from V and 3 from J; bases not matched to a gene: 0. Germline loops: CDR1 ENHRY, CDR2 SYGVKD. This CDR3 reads CAISASGGYNEQFF. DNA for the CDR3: TGTGCCATCAGTGCTAGCGGGGGCTACAATGAGCAGTTCTTC.

The CDR3 region is CASSYGGVGNTIYF. In DNA, the CDR3 is TGTGCCAGCAGTTACGGGGGGGTTGGAAACACCATATATTTT. The chain employs TRBV6-5 and TRBJ1-3; the D gene is possibly TRBD1 (5 bases). CDR1 MNHEY and CDR2 SVGAGI come from the germline V gene. The CDR3 has 14 residues. Trimming took off 2 bases at V and 3 bases at J, with 8 bases between the two ends.

DNA for the CDR3: TGTGCCAGCAGCTCTCGGACTAGCGGGGGGGCCCTTGAGCAGTTCTTC. Its translation is CASSSRTSGGALEQFF. The J gene is TRBJ2-1, the V gene TRBV11-2; 15 positions match TRBD2. The trim removed 4 bases at V and 9 bases at J, leaving 7 bases unmatched. CDR3 size: 16 residues. Germline V CDR1 and CDR2: SGHAT, FQNNGV.

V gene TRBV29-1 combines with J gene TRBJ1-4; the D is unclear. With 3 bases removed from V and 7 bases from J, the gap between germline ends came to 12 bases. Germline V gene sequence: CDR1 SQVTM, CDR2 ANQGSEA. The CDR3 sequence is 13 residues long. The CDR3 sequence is CSVDNQSGEKLFF. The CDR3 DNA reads TGCAGCGTTGATAACCAGAGCGGTGAAAAACTGTTTTTT.

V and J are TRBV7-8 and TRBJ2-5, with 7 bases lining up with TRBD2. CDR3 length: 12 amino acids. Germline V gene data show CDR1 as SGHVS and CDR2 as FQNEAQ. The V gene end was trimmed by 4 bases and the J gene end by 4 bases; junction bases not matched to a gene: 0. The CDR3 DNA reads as TGTGCCAGCAGCTGGGGGGGAGAGACCCAGTACTTC. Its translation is CASSWGGETQYF.

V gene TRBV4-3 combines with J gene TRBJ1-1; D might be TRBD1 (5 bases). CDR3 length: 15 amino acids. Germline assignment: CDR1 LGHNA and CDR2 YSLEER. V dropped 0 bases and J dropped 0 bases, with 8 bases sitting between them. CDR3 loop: CASSQEARVNTEAFF. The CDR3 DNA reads TGCGCCAGCAGCCAAGAGGCCAGGGTGAACACTGAAGCTTTCTTT.